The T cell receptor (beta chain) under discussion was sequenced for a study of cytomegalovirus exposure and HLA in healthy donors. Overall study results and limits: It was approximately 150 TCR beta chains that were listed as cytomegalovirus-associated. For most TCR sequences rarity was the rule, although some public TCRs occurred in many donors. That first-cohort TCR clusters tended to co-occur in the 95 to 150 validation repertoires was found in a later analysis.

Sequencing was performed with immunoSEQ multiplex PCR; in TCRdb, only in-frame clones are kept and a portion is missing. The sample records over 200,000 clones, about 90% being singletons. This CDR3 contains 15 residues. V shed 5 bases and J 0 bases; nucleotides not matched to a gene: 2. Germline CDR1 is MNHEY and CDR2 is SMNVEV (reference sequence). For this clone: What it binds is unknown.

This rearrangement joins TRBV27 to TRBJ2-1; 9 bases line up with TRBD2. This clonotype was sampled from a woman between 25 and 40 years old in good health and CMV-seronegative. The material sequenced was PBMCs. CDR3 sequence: CASSLAGLSYNEQFF. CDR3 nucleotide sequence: TGTGCCAGCAGTCTAGCGGGACTCTCCTACAATGAGCAGTTCTTC.